These 25 T cell receptor beta chains came from one sample sequenced in a study of shared clonotypes between healthy human individuals. Here immunoSEQ multiplex PCR was the method, and the copy in TCRdb shows in-frame clones only, minus some. The sample records approximately 2.3 million clones, just over 90% being singletons. Specimen: naive CD4+ T cells from PBMCs. Subset defined: CD45RA+ positively selected. The source of these receptors is a man aged 18 to 29 in good health. Some clones in this sample may be carry-over from other donors' samples.

The genes are TRBV19 and TRBJ1-2; D uncertain. The CDR3 is 15 amino acids. The V gene's germline CDR1 is LNHDA and CDR2 SQIVND (reference sequence). Trimming shortened V by 7 bases and J by 0 bases, and 15 bases separated the two germline ends. Written as DNA, the CDR3 is TGTGCCAGTACCGCGGACGGCGCTTCTAACTATGGCTACACCTTC. It encodes CASTADGASNYGYTF. Complete variable domain (other parts from reference TRBV19 and TRBJ1-2): DGGITQSPKYLFRKEGQNVTLSCEQNLNHDAMYWYRQDPGQGLRLIYYSQIVNDFQKGDIAEGYSVSREKKESFPLTVTSAQKNPTAFYLCASTADGASNYGYTFGSGTRLTVV.

This clone was seen only once. The chain has TRBV5-4 and TRBJ2-5; D is unresolved. The CDR3 has 13 residues. Trimming removed 3 bases from V and 3 bases from J, with 9 bases in between. The germline gives CDR1 SGHNT, CDR2 YYREEE (reference sequence). In nucleotides, the CDR3 is TGTGCCAGCAGCTCGACCTCCAAAGAGACCCAGTACTTC. This translates into CASSSTSKETQYF.

The chain couples TRBV7-2 to TRBJ1-2; TRBD1 agrees at 7 bases. The CDR3 consists of 14 residues. The germline V gene has CDR1 SGHTA and CDR2 FQGNSA. J was trimmed by 3 bases and V by 5 bases; bases with no gene match: 6. The CDR3 spells CASSGLQGDYGYTF. The DNA of the CDR3 is TGTGCCAGCAGCGGACTTCAGGGGGACTATGGCTACACCTTC.

The genes are TRBV4-2 and TRBJ1-1; D is unresolved. V shed 1 base and J shed 1 base, with 4 bases lying between them. Per the germline V gene, CDR1 is LGHNA and CDR2 is YNFKEQ. The CDR3 consists of 13 residues. This CDR3 is CASSQAPNTEAFF. Here the CDR3 DNA reads TGTGCCAGCAGCCAAGCCCCGAACACTGAAGCTTTCTTT.

For this clone: Compared with germline, one end of the junction differs, possibly owing to a read error. This sequence joins TRBV10-3 and TRBJ1-4; tentative D call: TRBD1 (6 bases). The CDR3 loop spans 16 amino acids. From germline, CDR1 is ENHRY and CDR2 SYGVKD. The CDR3 sequence is CAIRDGGLGTNEKLFF. The CDR3 coding sequence is TGTGCCATCCGTGATGGGGGCCTGGGGACTAATGAAAAACTGTTTTTT.

This clone has a single count. Other DNA sequences in this sample translate to the same CDR3. The DNA for the CDR3 is TGCGCCAGCGGACAGGGGAGCACAGATACGCAGTATTTT. The encoded protein is CASGQGSTDTQYF. The chain is built from TRBV5-1 and TRBJ2-3; 9 bases are shared with TRBD1. The length of the CDR3 is 13 residues. The germline V gene has CDR1 SGHRS and CDR2 YFSETQ. The ends lost 7 bases at V and 0 bases at J; junction bases unmatched: 0.

This clone was picked up one time. The chain couples TRBV7-3 to TRBJ2-1, with 8 bases fitting TRBD2. Germline CDR1 and CDR2: SGHTA and FQGTGA. V trimming: 2 bases; J trimming: 4 bases; junction bases outside the gene matches: 7. The CDR3 runs 16 residues. CDR3 bases: TGTGCCAGCAGCTTAGATAGCGGGAAGGGTTACAATGAGCAGTTCTTC. Its protein is CASSLDSGKGYNEQFF.

The chain employs TRBV5-1 and TRBJ2-1, with D hard to call. Germline values: CDR1 SGHRS, CDR2 YFSETQ. The CDR3 has 16 amino acids. V was clipped by 1 base and J by 0 bases, with 11 bases between them. CDR3 loop: CASSLTPKSSYNEQFF. The CDR3 nucleotides read TGCGCCAGCAGCTTGACACCGAAGAGCTCCTACAATGAGCAGTTCTTC.

This sequence joins TRBV28 and TRBJ2-7; D is possibly TRBD2 (6 bases). Trimming removed 0 bases from V and 1 base from J, with 28 bases in between. The germline V gene has CDR1 MDHEN and CDR2 SYDVKM. The CDR3 totals 21 residues. The CDR3 DNA reads TGTGCCAGCAGTTTATGGAGGTCTGTGATCGGGACTCTGAAGGATTCCTACGAGCAGTACTTC. It specifies CASSLWRSVIGTLKDSYEQYF.

Only one count was recorded for this clone. The V gene is TRBV6-4, the J gene TRBJ2-7; D might be TRBD1 (5 bases). Germline values: CDR1 MRHNA, CDR2 SNTAGT. This CDR3 is built from 14 residues. V was clipped by 0 bases and J by 5 bases, with 11 bases between them. This CDR3 reads CASSDSGQGHEQYF. The CDR3 DNA sequence: TGTGCCAGCAGTGACTCGGGGCAGGGCCACGAGCAGTACTTC.

CDR3 nucleotides: TGCGCCAGCAGTAGGGCTAGCGGGCTAAGCTCCTACAATGAGCAGTTCTTC. It codes for CASSRASGLSSYNEQFF. The J gene is TRBJ2-1, the V gene TRBV5-1, with 8 bases identical to TRBD2. With V trimmed by 5 bases and J by 0 bases, 10 bases remained unmatched. Germline V CDR1 and CDR2: SGHRS, YFSETQ. CDR3 length equals 17 residues.

This sequence joins TRBV15 and TRBJ2-7; 14 bases line up with TRBD2. V shed 2 bases and J 3 bases; nucleotides not matched to a gene: 3. Looked up from germline, CDR1 is LNHNV and CDR2 is YYDKDF (reference sequence). CDR3 size: 16 residues. The CDR3: CATSRKGLAGGYEQYF. CDR3 bases: TGTGCCACCAGCAGAAAAGGACTAGCGGGAGGCTACGAGCAGTACTTC.

The V gene is TRBV6-6, the J gene TRBJ2-7; D call uncertain. V lost 9 bases and J lost 4, with 10 bases in between. The CDR3 extends over 11 amino acids. Germline lookup yields CDR1 MNHNY and CDR2 SVGAGI (reference sequence). CDR3: CASMDGYEQYF. The CDR3 DNA reads TGTGCCAGTATGGACGGTTACGAGCAGTACTTC.

This chain joins TRBV10-3 and TRBJ2-7, with 10 bases matching TRBD1. The CDR3 totals 15 residues. The germline V gene encodes CDR1 ENHRY and CDR2 SYGVKD. With V trimmed by 5 bases and J by 2 bases, 6 bases remained unmatched. The CDR3: CAISSPGQGAYEQYF. The CDR3 DNA follows: TGTGCCATCAGTTCTCCTGGACAGGGGGCCTACGAGCAGTACTTC.

V is TRBV5-4 and J is TRBJ1-3, with no clear D. V was pared by 4 bases and J by 4 bases, with 12 bases between. The CDR3 has 14 residues. Germline-derived CDR1 and CDR2 are SGHNT and YYREEE (reference sequence). The DNA for the CDR3 is TGTGCCAGCAGCGAAACGGGTGGAGGAAACACCATATATTTT. Translation: CASSETGGGNTIYF.

This chain connects TRBV11-2 to TRBJ2-1; D is unresolved. Germline V gene sequence: CDR1 SGHAT, CDR2 FQNNGV. There are 12 residues in the CDR3. Trimming stripped 3 bases from V and 5 bases from J, with 5 bases between. CDR3 DNA: TGTGCCAGCAGCTTCCTTGACAATGAGCAGTTCTTC. It translates to CASSFLDNEQFF.

The chain employs TRBV28 and TRBJ2-1; no firm D call. V was pared by 3 bases and J by 0 bases, with 9 bases between. Germline V gives CDR1 MDHEN, CDR2 SYDVKM. This CDR3 region has 15 residues. The DNA of the CDR3 is TGTGCCAGCAGTTTTGAAGAACTCTCCTACAATGAGCAGTTCTTC. Its protein product is CASSFEELSYNEQFF.

This clone was seen only a few times. Other DNA sequences from this sample encode an identical CDR3 as well. The chain is built from TRBV28 and TRBJ1-1, with 9 bases identical to TRBD1. This CDR3 is 15 amino acids long. J lost 3 bases, V lost 6 bases, and 8 bases had no gene match. Germline V CDR1 and CDR2: MDHEN, SYDVKM. CDR3 bases: TGTGCCAGCAGCCCCCCGGGACAGGGTTACACTGAAGCTTTCTTT. Translated, it gives CASSPPGQGYTEAFF.

This clone was seen only once. J is TRBJ2-2 and V is TRBV5-1; 8 bases fit TRBD2. Germline trimming cut 5 bases from V and 4 bases from J; bases unmatched to any gene: 4. The CDR3 length is 14 residues. CDR1 is SGHRS and CDR2 is YFSETQ in the germline V gene. The CDR3 nucleotides are TGCGCCAGCAGTATCGCGGGGGGCACCGGGGAGCTGTTTTTT. Its translation: CASSIAGGTGELFF. The full variable domain, completed using reference TRBV5-1 and TRBJ2-2, is KAGVTQTPRYLIKTRGQQVTLSCSPISGHRSVSWYQQTPGQGLQFLFEYFSETQRNKGNFPGRFSGRQFSNSRSEMNVSTLELGDSALYLCASSIAGGTGELFFGEGSRLTVL.

The gene calls are TRBV4-2 and TRBJ1-2; D might be TRBD1 (6 bases). V gave up 3 bases and J gave up 0 bases, with 11 bases separating them. Germline assignment: CDR1 LGHNA and CDR2 YNFKEQ. There are 15 residues in the CDR3. CDR3 nucleotides: TGTGCCAGCAGCCAGGGGGAGGGGGCTAACTATGGCTACACCTTC. Encoded protein: CASSQGEGANYGYTF.

This chain connects TRBV5-5 to TRBJ1-4; 10 nucleotides line up with TRBD1. V shed 3 bases and J 7 bases; nucleotides not matched to a gene: 3. This CDR3 has 14 residues. Germline V gene data show CDR1 as SGHKS and CDR2 as YYEKEE (reference sequence). CDR3 residues: CASSWDRGGEKLFF. CDR3 bases: TGTGCCAGCAGCTGGGACAGGGGAGGTGAAAAACTGTTTTTT.

This chain links TRBV5-4 with TRBJ1-1; D is possibly TRBD1 (6 bases). CDR1 is SGHNT and CDR2 is YYREEE in the germline V gene (reference sequence). V was clipped by 2 bases and J by 1 base, with 12 bases between them. The CDR3 runs 15 residues. The CDR3 protein is CASSLFVRGNTEAFF. The CDR3 region has the DNA TGTGCCAGCAGCTTATTTGTCAGGGGGAACACTGAAGCTTTCTTT.

The chain joins TRBV4-2 to TRBJ2-7, with 8 bases identical to TRBD2. V shed 0 bases, J shed 7 bases, and the junction held 11 bases outside the gene matches. CDR3 length: 16 amino acids. The V gene's germline CDR1 is LGHNA and CDR2 YNFKEQ. CDR3: CASSQDTGRAQWEQYF. The CDR3 coding sequence is TGTGCCAGCAGCCAAGATACCGGGAGGGCCCAGTGGGAGCAGTACTTC.

A note on this clone: Other DNA variants within this sample encode the same CDR3. The chain joins TRBV6-1 to TRBJ1-2; weak D call: TRBD1 (6 bases). V was pared by 3 bases and J by 5 bases, with 13 bases between. This CDR3 has 14 residues. Germline V gene lookup returns CDR1 MNHNS and CDR2 SASEGT. Written as DNA, the CDR3 is TGTGCCAGCAGTGAGGGAGGGGGTGGATATGGCTACACCTTC. This gives the protein CASSEGGGGYGYTF.

V usage is TRBV5-1 and J usage is TRBJ2-5; D unclear. Trimming removed 3 bases from V and 2 bases from J, with 14 bases in between. Germline loops: CDR1 SGHRS, CDR2 YFSETQ. The CDR3 totals 15 residues. The CDR3 loop is CASSSGSARQETQYF. As DNA, the CDR3 is TGCGCCAGCAGCTCTGGTTCTGCTAGACAAGAGACCCAGTACTTC.